This T cell receptor beta chain was profiled in a study of vaccination effects on CD4 cells after COVID-19. About this clone itself: What it binds is unknown.

Here immunoSEQ multiplex PCR was the method, and the copy in TCRdb shows in-frame clones only, minus some. The sample shows tens of thousands of clones, under 85% of them seen only once. After expansion with viral peptide pools in the ViraFEST assay, antigen-specific CD4+ T cells were sequenced. Following a roughly ten-day culture, CD4+ T cells were purified. All participants had two doses of either the BNT162b2 or mRNA-1273 vaccine. Study-level findings and limits: Both infection-induced and vaccine-induced clones contracted markedly at late post-vaccination timepoints.

CDR3 size: 13 residues. The germline V and J ends were trimmed by 7 bases and 3 bases, with 12 bases remaining between them. Germline assignment: CDR1 MNHEY and CDR2 SVGAGI. The sequence derives from a human donor who received a COVID-19 vaccine. This chain connects TRBV6-5 to TRBJ1-2; D perhaps matches TRBD1 (6 bases). The sequences come from CD4+ T cells from PBMCs cultured with HCoV-OC43 spike peptides, collected after COVID-19 vaccination. The subset is: HCoV-OC43 spike overlapping peptide pool stimulation. CDR3 sequence (DNA): TGTGCCAGCATAGGACGGACAGACTATGGCTACACCTTC. Its protein is CASIGRTDYGYTF.